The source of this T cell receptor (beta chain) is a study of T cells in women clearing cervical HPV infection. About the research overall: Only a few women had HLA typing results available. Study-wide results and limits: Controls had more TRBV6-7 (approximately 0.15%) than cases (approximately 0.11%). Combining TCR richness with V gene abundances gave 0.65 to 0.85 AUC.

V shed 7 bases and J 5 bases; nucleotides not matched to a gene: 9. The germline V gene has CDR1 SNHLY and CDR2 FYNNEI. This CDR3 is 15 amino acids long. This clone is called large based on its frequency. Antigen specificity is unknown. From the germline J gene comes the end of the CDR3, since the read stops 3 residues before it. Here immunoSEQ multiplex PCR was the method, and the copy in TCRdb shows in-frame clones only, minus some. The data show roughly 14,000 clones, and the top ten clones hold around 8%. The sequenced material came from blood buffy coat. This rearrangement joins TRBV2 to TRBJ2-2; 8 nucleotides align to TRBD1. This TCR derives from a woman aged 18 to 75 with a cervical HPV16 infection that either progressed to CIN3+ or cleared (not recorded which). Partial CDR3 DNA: TGTGCCAGCATGTTTGACAGGGGCGGGACCGGGGAG. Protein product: CASMFDRGGTGE. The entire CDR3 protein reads CASMFDRGGTGELFF.